Listed here is a single T cell receptor beta chain. Its antigen remains unidentified. Clones were read by immunoSEQ multiplex PCR, and TCRdb kept only the in-frame ones, dropping some. Of about 160,000 clones in the sample, 70% to 90% are singletons; the top ten hold approximately 4.3%. Germline CDR1 and CDR2: SNHLY and FYNNEI. This CDR3 has 13 amino acids. Trimming took 3 bases from V and 8 from J, leaving 11 bases between them. This specimen belongs to a study of T cell responses to AZD1222 COVID-19 vaccine. Study-level findings and limits: Researchers took repertoire samples only after the peak T cell response had come.

Specimen: peripheral blood, collected 28 days after the second AZD1222 dose. The sequence was obtained from an adult who received the AZD1222 COVID-19 vaccine. The V and J genes are TRBV2 and TRBJ2-4; no firm D call. The DNA of the CDR3 is TGTGCCAGCAGTGAGGTGGGTTCGGACATTCAGTACTTC. Translation: CASSEVGSDIQYF. The variable domain in full, completed from reference TRBV2 and TRBJ2-4, reads EPEVTQTPSHQVTQMGQEVILRCVPISNHLYFYWYRQILGQKVEFLVSFYNNEISEKSEIFDDQFSVERPDGSNFTLKIRSTKLEDSAMYFCASSEVGSDIQYFGAGTRLSVL.